The 31 T cell receptor beta chains below were found in one sample sequenced in a study of T cell responses to AZD1222 COVID-19 vaccine. The assay was immunoSEQ multiplex PCR, and TCRdb's table has in-frame clones only and misses some. The sample lists about 130,000 clones, 88% occurring once. The starting material was peripheral blood, obtained on day 0 of AZD1222 vaccination. Receptors originate from an adult in good health.

The table lists this clone with a count of one. This rearrangement joins TRBV2 to TRBJ2-7, with D unclear. Deletions cut 7 bases from V and 4 bases from J, with 8 bases between. The germline CDR1 and CDR2 sequences are SNHLY and FYNNEI. This CDR3 region has 11 residues. The CDR3 spells CASTDSYEQYF. The CDR3, as DNA: TGTGCCAGCACCGACTCGTACGAGCAGTACTTC.

This rearrangement joins TRBV7-9 to TRBJ2-5; 7 positions match TRBD1. The CDR3 totals 17 residues. The V segment lost 4 bases and the J segment 4 bases; nucleotides outside the gene matches: 15. From germline, CDR1 is SEHNR and CDR2 FQNEAQ (reference sequence). The CDR3 DNA reads as TGTGCCAGCAGCTCCTCTTCCCGACAGGGAAACAGAGAGACCCAGTACTTC. Its translation: CASSSSSRQGNRETQYF. The full variable domain, completed using reference TRBV7-9 and TRBJ2-5, is DTGVSQNPRHKITKRGQNVTFRCDPISEHNRLYWYRQTLGQGPEFLTYFQNEAQLEKSRLLSDRFSAERPKGSFSTLEIQRTEQGDSAMYLCASSSSSRQGNRETQYFGPGTRLLVL.

The CDR3 bases are TGTGCCAGCAGTTTATGGGGGACAGGCCCTAGCTCCTACGAGCAGTACTTC. Translated, it gives CASSLWGTGPSSYEQYF. The chain is built from TRBV28 and TRBJ2-7; the match to TRBD1 covers 8 bases. Germline V gene sequence: CDR1 MDHEN, CDR2 SYDVKM. The ends lost 0 bases at V and 0 bases at J; junction bases unmatched: 7. The CDR3 is 17 residues long. The full variable domain, with the rest looked up from reference TRBV28 and TRBJ2-7, is DVKVTQSSRYLVKRTGEKVFLECVQDMDHENMFWYRQDPGLGLRLIYFSYDVKMKEKGDIPEGYSVSREKKERFSLILESASTNQTSMYLCASSLWGTGPSSYEQYFGPGTRLTVT.

The chain recombines TRBV28 with TRBJ2-2; 11 bases match TRBD1. Germline V CDR1 and CDR2: MDHEN, SYDVKM. The CDR3 consists of 16 residues. The V segment lost 7 bases and the J segment 4 bases; nucleotides outside the gene matches: 8. The CDR3, as DNA: TGTGCCAGCACTCAAGCGGGGACAGGGGGCACCGGGGAGCTGTTTTTT. Its translation: CASTQAGTGGTGELFF. The variable domain in full, completed from reference TRBV28 and TRBJ2-2, reads DVKVTQSSRYLVKRTGEKVFLECVQDMDHENMFWYRQDPGLGLRLIYFSYDVKMKEKGDIPEGYSVSREKKERFSLILESASTNQTSMYLCASTQAGTGGTGELFFGEGSRLTVL.

The V call is TRBV2, the J call TRBJ1-1; possible D gene TRBD1, 5 bases. CDR1 and CDR2 from the germline V gene are SNHLY and FYNNEI. This CDR3 has 13 residues. Between the trimmed V and J ends, which lost 4 bases and 4 bases, there was a span of 10 bases. The CDR3 spells CASSGGDGTEAFF. The CDR3 DNA is TGTGCCAGCAGTGGAGGGGACGGCACTGAAGCTTTCTTT.

The rearrangement links TRBV24-1 to TRBJ1-5, with D unclear. This CDR3 has 14 amino acids. Germline values: CDR1 KGHDR, CDR2 SFDVKD. The V end lost 5 bases, the J end lost 0 bases, and 7 bases lay between the germline ends. CDR3 region: CATSGSISNQPQHF. CDR3 nucleotide sequence: TGTGCCACCAGTGGTAGTATTAGCAATCAGCCCCAGCATTTT.

This clone was seen only once. J is TRBJ2-3 and V is TRBV7-8; no reliable D call. Deletions cut 1 base from V and 6 bases from J, with 11 bases between. The germline V gene has CDR1 SGHVS and CDR2 FQNEAQ. The CDR3 consists of 14 residues. The CDR3 DNA follows: TGTGCCAGCAGCTTAGGTAGGGTTCGGGATACGCAGTATTTT. It translates to CASSLGRVRDTQYF.

This clone has a handful of counts. The CDR3 region is CASSPSGTGGKYEQYF. In DNA form, the CDR3 reads TGTGCCAGCAGCCCCTCCGGGACAGGGGGCAAGTACGAGCAGTACTTC. The chain has TRBV13 and TRBJ2-7; 12 bases are shared with TRBD1. Germline-derived CDR1 and CDR2 are PRHDT and FYEKMQ (reference sequence). V lost 5 bases and J lost 4; bases outside the gene matches: 9. The CDR3 extends over 16 amino acids.

To note about this clone: Since a much larger clone is just one base distant, this may be a read error. The chain joins TRBV7-9 to TRBJ2-5; no clear D. Germline CDR1 reads SEHNR; CDR2 reads FQNEAQ (reference sequence). The V gene lost 4 bases and the J gene lost 1 base, with 1 base spanning the gap. This CDR3 has 11 amino acids. DNA for the CDR3: TGTGCCAGCAGCTCCCAAGAGACCCAGTACTTC. It codes for CASSSQETQYF.

This clone was seen only once. V gene TRBV9 combines with J gene TRBJ2-5; tentatively, D is TRBD2 (6 bases). Germline V gives CDR1 SGDLS, CDR2 YYNGEE. The CDR3 runs 14 residues. Trimming left V 0 bases short and J 1 base short, with 7 bases between. This CDR3 reads CASSVAGVQETQYF. The CDR3 DNA sequence: TGTGCCAGCAGCGTAGCGGGAGTCCAAGAGACCCAGTACTTC.

V and J are TRBV4-3 and TRBJ1-2; TRBD1 aligns across 8 bases. Trimming removed 0 bases from V and 2 bases from J; junction bases left unmatched: 2. The germline V gene has CDR1 LGHNA and CDR2 YSLEER. The CDR3 consists of 15 residues. Written as DNA, the CDR3 is TGCGCCAGCAGCCAAGACAGGGGGCAGAACTATGGCTACACCTTC. Its protein product is CASSQDRGQNYGYTF.

This clone turned up a few times. The V call is TRBV5-1, the J call TRBJ2-5; weak D call: TRBD2 (5 bases). The ends were cut back, 0 bases at V and 5 bases at J, with 17 bases in the middle. CDR3 length equals 16 residues. Germline V lookup: CDR1 SGHRS, CDR2 YFSETQ. The chain's CDR3 is CASSLVIGSEGETQYF. The CDR3 DNA is TGCGCCAGCAGCTTGGTCATTGGGAGTGAGGGTGAGACCCAGTACTTC.

The rearrangement joins TRBV28 to TRBJ1-4; 8 nucleotides line up with TRBD1. CDR1 is MDHEN, CDR2 SYDVKM, per germline. J was trimmed by 7 bases and V by 6 bases; bases with no gene match: 10. This CDR3 has 15 residues. CDR3 sequence: CASRSGTGWGEKLFF. DNA of the CDR3: TGTGCCAGCAGATCCGGGACAGGATGGGGTGAAAAACTGTTTTTT.

This chain joins TRBV7-2 and TRBJ1-2, with 9 bases matching TRBD1. The CDR3 runs to 16 residues. Per the germline V gene, CDR1 is SGHTA and CDR2 is FQGNSA. The ends lost 0 bases at V and 8 bases at J; junction bases unmatched: 10. DNA of the CDR3: TGTGCCAGCAGCTTAGCGCCGGTCACAGGGGGCGAAGGCTACACCTTC. It is translated as CASSLAPVTGGEGYTF.

The chain is built from TRBV19 and TRBJ1-5; 10 positions match TRBD1. The germline V gene encodes CDR1 LNHDA and CDR2 SQIVND (reference sequence). Unmatched junction bases numbered 7, after V lost 3 bases and J lost 2 bases. The CDR3 loop spans 17 amino acids. CDR3 sequence (DNA): TGTGCCAGTAGTATGAACCGGGACAGGGGACGCAATCAGCCCCAGCATTTT. Amino acids: CASSMNRDRGRNQPQHF.

This sequence joins TRBV19 and TRBJ2-7; a weak D match, TRBD1 (6 bases). V lost 4 bases to trimming and J lost 3 bases, with 13 bases between them. The length of the CDR3 is 14 residues. CDR1 is LNHDA, CDR2 SQIVND, per germline (reference sequence). CDR3 nucleotide sequence: TGTGCCAGTAGTACCACAGGGAATCTCTACGAGCAGTACTTC. Amino acids: CASSTTGNLYEQYF.

This chain joins TRBV20-1 and TRBJ1-2; no clear D gene. Deletions cut 5 bases from V and 5 bases from J, with 9 bases between. The CDR3 consists of 11 residues. The germline V gene has CDR1 DFQATT and CDR2 SNEGSKA (reference sequence). Here the CDR3 reads CSAEIRYGYTF. The DNA for the CDR3 is TGCAGTGCTGAGATACGATATGGCTACACCTTC.

This clone was seen a few times. In DNA, the CDR3 is TGTGCCAGCAGTTTGTCGGGGTATGGCTACACCTTC. It specifies CASSLSGYGYTF. The chain couples TRBV6-2 or TRBV6-3 to TRBJ1-2, with no clear D. The CDR3 runs to 12 residues. The germline V gene has CDR1 MNHEY and CDR2 SVGEGT. V was pared by 4 bases and J by 5 bases, with 8 bases between.

The chain uses TRBV7-2 and TRBJ2-7; D perhaps matches TRBD1 (6 bases). CDR3 length: 12 residues. CDR1 and CDR2 from the germline V gene are SGHTA and FQGNSA. Trimming pared 3 bases from V and 6 bases from J, leaving 9 bases between. The CDR3 sequence: CASSFQGLEQYF. CDR3 sequence (DNA): TGTGCCAGCAGCTTTCAGGGGCTCGAGCAGTACTTC.

J is TRBJ2-1 and V is TRBV9; D unresolved. CDR3 length equals 17 residues. Germline-derived CDR1 and CDR2 are SGDLS and YYNGEE. The ends were cut back, 0 bases at V and 0 bases at J, with 13 bases in the middle. CDR3 DNA: TGTGCCAGCAGCGTAGCTACCTCTGGCGCCTCCTACAATGAGCAGTTCTTC. Its translation is CASSVATSGASYNEQFF.

The chain has TRBV30 and TRBJ2-3; D gene unclear. The germline CDR1 and CDR2 sequences are GTSNPN and SVGIG (reference sequence). CDR3 length: 13 residues. Trimming removed 2 bases at V and 0 bases at J, with 6 bases between. The CDR3 spells CAWSKGSTDTQYF. CDR3 DNA sequence: TGTGCCTGGAGTAAAGGGAGCACAGATACGCAGTATTTT.

The chain joins TRBV11-2 to TRBJ1-4; 10 bases agree with TRBD1. After removal of 10 bases from V and 4 bases from J, the junction contained 6 bases not matched to a gene. Germline V gene sequence: CDR1 SGHAT, CDR2 FQNNGV. The length of the CDR3 is 14 residues. The CDR3 DNA is TGTGCCACCCGCCGGGACAGGGGTAATGAAAAACTGTTTTTT. Translated, it gives CATRRDRGNEKLFF.

As DNA, the CDR3 is TGTGCCAGCAGCTCCATGGGGGACAGCTATAATTCACCCCTCCACTTT. Amino acids: CASSSMGDSYNSPLHF. The chain joins TRBV7-9 to TRBJ1-6; TRBD1 matches at 7 bases. After removal of 4 bases from V and 3 bases from J, the junction contained 6 bases not matched to a gene. This CDR3 is 16 amino acids long. Germline V gene data show CDR1 as SEHNR and CDR2 as FQNEAQ (reference sequence).

V is TRBV5-6 and J is TRBJ2-1, with D perhaps TRBD1 or TRBD2 (6 bases each). V was shortened by 0 bases and J by 4 bases, with 17 bases between the two germline ends. Per germline, CDR1 SGHDT and CDR2 YYEEEE. The CDR3 covers 17 residues. The CDR3 DNA follows: TGTGCCAGCAGCTTGGCCCCGAACGGGGGCTTTTACAATGAGCAGTTCTTC. The encoded protein is CASSLAPNGGFYNEQFF. The full variable domain, rest sourced from reference TRBV5-6 and TRBJ2-1, is DAGVTQSPTHLIKTRGQQVTLRCSPKSGHDTVSWYQQALGQGPQFIFQYYEEEERQRGNFPDRFSGHQFPNYSSELNVNALLLGDSALYLCASSLAPNGGFYNEQFFGPGTRLTVL.

The CDR3 bases are TGCGCCAGCAGCTTGGGACTTTACGAGCAGTACTTC. It encodes CASSLGLYEQYF. The chain carries TRBV5-1 and TRBJ2-7; D unclear. The CDR3 is 12 amino acids. Trimming took off 0 bases at V and 4 bases at J, with 5 bases between the two ends. Per germline, CDR1 SGHRS and CDR2 YFSETQ.

The chain couples TRBV5-4 to TRBJ1-2; perhaps TRBD1 as D (5 bases). The V and J ends lost 4 bases and 5 bases respectively, with 15 bases between them. The CDR3 sequence is 14 residues long. Germline CDR1 reads SGHNT; CDR2 reads YYREEE (reference sequence). The CDR3 loop reads CASSAGRGSYGYTF. The CDR3 nucleotides are TGTGCCAGCAGCGCCGGACGGGGGTCTTATGGCTACACCTTC.

The gene calls are TRBV7-2 and TRBJ1-2, with a weak D call TRBD1 (5 bases). Germline loops: CDR1 SGHTA, CDR2 FQGNSA. The V and J ends lost 5 bases and 2 bases respectively, with 15 bases between them. The CDR3 has 15 residues. The CDR3 nucleotides read TGTGCCAGCAGCCCAGGCCAGGGAATAAACTATGGCTACACCTTC. It encodes CASSPGQGINYGYTF.

This clone has a single count. J is TRBJ2-3 and V is TRBV9; no reliable D call. The V and J ends lost 0 bases and 2 bases respectively, with 10 bases between them. This CDR3 comprises 15 residues. Per germline, CDR1 SGDLS and CDR2 YYNGEE. CDR3: CASSVAVVATDTQYF. CDR3 in DNA: TGTGCCAGCAGCGTAGCCGTGGTAGCCACAGATACGCAGTATTTT.

The V call is TRBV28, the J call TRBJ2-2; D is unclear. V lost 5 bases, J lost 0 bases, and 10 bases lay in between. The CDR3 is made up of 15 amino acids. Germline CDR1 reads MDHEN; CDR2 reads SYDVKM. CDR3 DNA: TGTGCCAGCAGTCCTTACCTAGCGAACACCGGGGAGCTGTTTTTT. It specifies CASSPYLANTGELFF.

V usage is TRBV27 and J usage is TRBJ2-5, with D possibly called TRBD1 or TRBD2 (7 bases each). This CDR3 region has 14 residues. V lost 8 bases to trimming and J lost 4 bases, with 17 bases between them. The germline V gene has CDR1 MNHEY and CDR2 SMNVEV (reference sequence). DNA of the CDR3: TGTGCCAGCGGCCACAGGGGAGGGACAGAGACCCAGTACTTC. It yields the protein CASGHRGGTETQYF.

For the CDR3, the DNA is TGTGCCAGCAGCTTCCAGGGGGATGAAAAACTGTTTTTT. This encodes CASSFQGDEKLFF. The chain has TRBV7-2 and TRBJ1-4; 7 bases line up with TRBD1. With V trimmed by 3 bases and J by 6 bases, 1 base remained unmatched. Germline V gene data show CDR1 as SGHTA and CDR2 as FQGNSA. This CDR3 region has 13 residues.